This record looks at one T cell receptor beta chain sequence and its context. This clone was seen more than once but under ten times. No antigen is known for it. No much larger clone is present one base from it, and per-base qualities are unavailable. From each donor, a single peripheral blood sample of around 0.12 L on average was drawn into heparinised tubes. A BD FACSAria II was used to sort naive, central memory, regulatory and stem cell-like memory CD4+ T cells with a panel that included CD45RO, CCR7, CD25, CD127, CD95 and CD27. Purity was above 98% for every sorted population. PBMCs were isolated right away by Lymphoprep density gradient centrifugation and were stained directly, without culture. So that batch effects would be minimized, each experiment stained and sorted samples in pairs, pairing one healthy donor with one patient. The High Capacity cDNA Reverse Transcription Kit was used to reverse transcribe all of the isolated RNA, meaning that expressed TCRB transcripts were what got sequenced. Deep immunoSEQ sequencing was performed on naive, central memory and regulatory T cell samples, with an average of around 3.4 million total reads per sample. Sorted cells were lysed in RLT buffer, and RNA was extracted using DNase-treated RNeasy Micro or Mini kits according to cell number. To prevent cross-contamination, each cell subset was processed individually, whereas patient and healthy donor samples were processed jointly. Using the immunoSEQ multiplex PCR, TCRB sequences were amplified from cDNA into 87-bp fragments spanning the CDR3 region. Sequencing of the amplicons was done on the Illumina HiSeq platform. The source study handled its data this way. Synthetic template baselines were used to correct PCR bias computationally, reads within Hamming distance 2 were collapsed, and singletons that could not be merged were discarded. By aligning reads against IMGT, V, D and J genes, CDR3 length, and insertions or deletions at six rearrangement sites were assigned. Within each subset, clonotype counts were normalized to sorted cell number, after which true diversity and Gini coefficients were computed with the tcR R package. Repertoire sharing was quantified using the overlap coefficient calculated on TCRB nucleotide sequences. The clones in this table, taken by TCRdb from immuneACCESS, are in-frame only. Not every clone is retained; where verified, under half of the shortfall comes from an unresolved V gene, and the cause of the rest is unknown. D and trimming come from the DNA, and the V and J calls and clone size come from that table. The table for this sample lists around 150,000 clones; about 10% of them were counted only once. The ten biggest clones cover around 0.7% of the sample.

This entry comes from a study of beta chain features in type 1 diabetes (dated by TCRdb to 2017 to 2018). General notes on the study: Mean age, gender distribution, total cell number and subset yield were not different between patients and healthy donors. Across all samples, 107,917,701 sorted cells were examined, and cell number per subset correlated strongly with RNA yield. The study compared TCRB repertoires of sorted circulating CD4+ T cell subsets between recently diagnosed type 1 diabetes patients and matched healthy donors. Regulatory and stem cell-like memory subsets were obtained from only 8 patients and about 8 healthy donors, while naive and central memory subsets were obtained from all 30 or so donors. General findings and caveats noted by the study authors: Type 1 diabetes patients showed a moderate but significant shortening of TCRB CDR3 length in all four CD4+ subsets. Because cDNA was sequenced instead of genomic DNA, highly expressing activated cells could be over-represented, though the groups showed no difference in activation or CD3 levels. Because the HLA sub-analyses included only small numbers of individuals, any influence of HLA type on TCRB rearrangement was left unresolved. PCR may preferentially amplify shorter templates, but because patient and control samples were amplified and corrected together, any resulting skew would affect both groups equally. Naive, central memory and regulatory TCRB repertoires appeared to be more similar among patients than among healthy donors. At VDJ recombination sites, patients with type 1 diabetes made fewer insertions and deleted more nucleotides, a pattern implying thymic rearrangement abnormalities.

V sheds 0 bases and J sheds 1 base, leaving 13 bases between their ends. Looking up the germline V gene yields CDR1 SGHRS and CDR2 YFSETQ. The CDR3 has 17 amino acids, counting the end cysteine and phenylalanine. This entry keeps only the CDR3 DNA: 51 bases, framed from base 1. The source is a woman aged 25 to 39 with type 1 diabetes. The sequence joins TRBV5-1 to TRBJ1-4; no D gene can be assigned with confidence. The sample was central memory CD4+ T cells from blood. The CDR3 reads as follows: CASSLEEGGGTNEKLFF. The DNA sequence reads TGCGCCAGCAGCTTGGAGGAAGGCGGTGGAACTAATGAAAAACTGTTTTTT.